A single sample is the source of the 26 T cell receptor beta chains below, sequenced in a study of cytomegalovirus exposure and HLA in healthy donors. In the PCR, 60 Vbeta and 13 Jbeta primers were used. TCRdb's table, derived via immunoSEQ multiplex PCR, lists solely in-frame clones and lacks some. This sample's table has roughly 55,000 clones. The sequenced material came from PBMCs. All receptors derive from a woman in her fifties or sixties in good health and CMV-seropositive.

This chain connects TRBV27 to TRBJ2-1; D is ambiguous. The CDR3 is 14 residues long. Germline-derived CDR1 and CDR2 are MNHEY and SMNVEV (reference sequence). V lost 1 base to trimming and J lost 6 bases, with 10 bases between them. The CDR3 spells CASSLFRLSNEQFF. The CDR3 DNA sequence: TGTGCCAGCAGTTTATTCCGGTTGTCCAATGAGCAGTTCTTC.

V is TRBV4-2 and J is TRBJ1-5, with 7 bases fitting TRBD1. The trim removed 0 bases at V and 3 bases at J, leaving 14 bases unmatched. This CDR3 spans 19 amino acids. Germline assignment: CDR1 LGHNA and CDR2 YNFKEQ. The CDR3 coding sequence is TGTGCCAGCAGCCAAGATGGGTCCGCATCCGACAGGGACAATCAGCCCCAGCATTTT. Translated, it gives CASSQDGSASDRDNQPQHF.

V usage is TRBV6-1 and J usage is TRBJ1-5, with D perhaps matching TRBD1 (5 bases). The V and J ends lost 2 bases and 7 bases respectively, with 18 bases between them. Germline V gene sequence: CDR1 MNHNS, CDR2 SASEGT. This CDR3 has 16 amino acids. DNA of the CDR3: TGTGCCAGCAGTGAATTGTATGGGGCGGGGAAACAGCCCCAGCATTTT. It is translated as CASSELYGAGKQPQHF.

The rearrangement links TRBV6-6 to TRBJ1-1; possible D gene TRBD1, 6 bases. The CDR3 contains 13 residues. V gave up 7 bases and J gave up 4 bases, with 13 bases separating them. Germline V gene sequence: CDR1 MNHNY, CDR2 SVGAGI (reference sequence). Here the CDR3 reads CASNHPRGTEAFF. DNA of the CDR3: TGTGCCAGCAACCACCCCAGGGGCACTGAAGCTTTCTTT.

The gene calls are TRBV7-2 and TRBJ1-5; 11 bases are a match to TRBD1. Per germline, CDR1 SGHTA and CDR2 FQGNSA. V trimming: 3 bases; J trimming: 6 bases; junction bases outside the gene matches: 4. The CDR3 loop spans 15 amino acids. The CDR3 sequence is CASSLDGTGGQPQHF. The CDR3 DNA reads TGTGCCAGCAGCTTGGATGGGACAGGGGGTCAGCCCCAGCATTTT.

The J gene is TRBJ2-7, the V gene TRBV6-5; TRBD1 agrees at 9 bases. The ends lost 5 bases at V and 2 bases at J; junction bases unmatched: 7. The CDR3 contains 15 residues. In germline, CDR1 is MNHEY, CDR2 SVGAGI. CDR3 nucleotide sequence: TGTGCCAGCAGTCCCGACAGGGGGAGGACCTACGAGCAGTACTTC. It specifies CASSPDRGRTYEQYF.

The V gene is TRBV6-6, the J gene TRBJ2-7, with TRBD2 identical over 13 bases. V lost 2 bases to trimming and J lost 1 base; unmatched junction nucleotides: 2. Germline V gene data show CDR1 as MNHNY and CDR2 as SVGAGI (reference sequence). The CDR3 extends over 16 amino acids. CDR3 in DNA: TGTGCCAGCAGTTACCGGACTAGCGGGGGTTCCTACGAGCAGTACTTC. As protein: CASSYRTSGGSYEQYF.

The chain recombines TRBV30 with TRBJ2-5; TRBD2 aligns across 7 bases. The V gene's germline CDR1 is GTSNPN and CDR2 SVGIG (reference sequence). V shed 2 bases, J shed 2 bases, and the junction held 14 bases outside the gene matches. The CDR3 has 17 amino acids. The CDR3 protein is CAWSPTGLLGGQETQYF. The CDR3, as DNA: TGTGCCTGGAGTCCCACAGGCCTCTTGGGAGGGCAAGAGACCCAGTACTTC.

This sequence joins TRBV30 and TRBJ2-1, with a tentative D call TRBD1 (5 bases). V lost 1 base, J lost 7 bases, and 11 bases lay in between. The CDR3 has 13 residues. The germline gives CDR1 GTSNPN, CDR2 SVGIG (reference sequence). DNA for the CDR3: TGTGCCTGGAGTGAATCAGGGTTGAATGAGCAGTTCTTC. Its translation: CAWSESGLNEQFF.

The rearrangement links TRBV11-2 to TRBJ2-3; D ambiguous. Trimming left V 5 bases short and J 7 bases short, with 10 bases between. CDR3 length equals 12 residues. CDR1 and CDR2 from the germline V gene are SGHAT and FQNNGV. CDR3 protein: CASSPGVYTQYF. DNA of the CDR3: TGTGCCAGCAGCCCCGGTGTCTATACGCAGTATTTT.

The chain carries TRBV13 and TRBJ1-2; TRBD1 agrees at 9 bases. Germline V gene data show CDR1 as PRHDT and CDR2 as FYEKMQ (reference sequence). The trim removed 4 bases at V and 8 bases at J, leaving 8 bases unmatched. The CDR3 is made up of 14 amino acids. The DNA of the CDR3 is TGTGCCAGCAGCTCTATACAGGGGGCGAAGGGCTACACCTTC. Its translation is CASSSIQGAKGYTF.

This chain connects TRBV7-9 to TRBJ2-1; 8 bases are shared with TRBD2. V shed 7 bases, J shed 7 bases, and the junction held 6 bases outside the gene matches. The CDR3 is 13 residues long. Per germline, CDR1 SEHNR and CDR2 FQNEAQ (reference sequence). CDR3 bases: TGTGCCAGCATAGGGACTAGACCAAATGAGCAGTTCTTC. Its protein product is CASIGTRPNEQFF.

The V and J genes are TRBV7-9 and TRBJ2-7; a possible D gene is TRBD2 (6 bases). The germline V and J ends were trimmed by 2 bases and 5 bases, with 10 bases remaining between them. The germline gives CDR1 SEHNR, CDR2 FQNEAQ (reference sequence). The CDR3 consists of 13 residues. This CDR3 is CASSLSGPNEQYF. The CDR3 bases are TGTGCCAGCAGCTTAAGCGGGCCTAACGAGCAGTACTTC.

V gene TRBV18 combines with J gene TRBJ1-1; D may be TRBD1 (5 bases). CDR3 size: 19 residues. The V and J ends lost 6 bases and 4 bases respectively, with 30 bases between them. Germline V CDR1 and CDR2: KGHSH, LQKENI. The CDR3 sequence: CASSLMARGRGVGGTEAFF. The CDR3 nucleotides read TGTGCCAGCTCCCTCATGGCGCGGGGCCGGGGGGTCGGGGGCACTGAAGCTTTCTTT.

The CDR3 sequence: CASSQYAGTAETQYF. Written as DNA, the CDR3 is TGTGCCAGCAGCCAATATGCCGGGACAGCCGAGACCCAGTACTTC. This chain joins TRBV7-2 and TRBJ2-5; 7 nucleotides line up with TRBD1. In germline, CDR1 is SGHTA, CDR2 FQGNSA. The CDR3 consists of 15 residues. After removal of 5 bases from V and 5 bases from J, the junction contained 11 bases not matched to a gene.

V gene TRBV19 combines with J gene TRBJ1-4; 8 positions match TRBD1. CDR1 LNHDA and CDR2 SQIVND come from the germline V gene (reference sequence). The CDR3 is 15 residues long. With 6 bases clipped from V and 0 bases from J, the junction kept 3 bases outside the gene matches. CDR3 bases: TGTGCCAGTAGGCTGGACAGGGCAACTAATGAAAAACTGTTTTTT. Translated: CASRLDRATNEKLFF.

The genes are TRBV6-4 and TRBJ2-3; D unresolved. This CDR3 has 12 amino acids. The V gene lost 2 bases and the J gene lost 11 bases, with 11 bases spanning the gap. Germline CDR1 reads MRHNA; CDR2 reads SNTAGT. This CDR3 is CASSDPPSGQYF. The CDR3 nucleotides are TGTGCCAGCAGTGACCCTCCCAGTGGGCAGTATTTT.

CDR3 DNA sequence: TGTGCCAGTAGTACTCGACAGGGGGTAATAGGTGGCTACACCTTC. This gives the protein CASSTRQGVIGGYTF. J is TRBJ1-2 and V is TRBV19; TRBD1 matches 9 bases. The CDR3 length is 15 residues. Germline loops: CDR1 LNHDA, CDR2 SQIVND (reference sequence). V gave up 4 bases and J gave up 7 bases; unmatched junction bases: 10.

The genes are TRBV15 and TRBJ2-4; 7 bases align to TRBD2. The CDR3 sequence is 17 residues long. Germline V gene sequence: CDR1 LNHNV, CDR2 YYDKDF (reference sequence). Germline trimming cut 0 bases from V and 0 bases from J; bases unmatched to any gene: 5. Written as DNA, the CDR3 is TGTGCCACCAGCAGAGAAAGGGAGGGGATAGCCAAAAACATTCAGTACTTC. Translation: CATSREREGIAKNIQYF.

The chain links TRBV4-2 to TRBJ1-5, with 8 bases lining up with TRBD1. J gave up 3 bases and V 4 bases, and 2 bases lay outside the gene matches. CDR3 length: 14 residues. Germline-derived CDR1 and CDR2 are LGHNA and YNFKEQ. CDR3: CASSPGQVNQPQHF. As DNA, the CDR3 is TGTGCCAGCAGCCCGGGACAGGTCAATCAGCCCCAGCATTTT.

This rearrangement joins TRBV28 to TRBJ1-5; D may be TRBD1 (5 bases). Germline lookup yields CDR1 MDHEN and CDR2 SYDVKM. The CDR3 contains 16 residues. Trimming took 5 bases from V and 3 from J, leaving 17 bases between them. The CDR3 loop reads CASSLRGGPPNQPQHF. The DNA of the CDR3 is TGTGCCAGCAGTCTCCGGGGGGGTCCGCCCAATCAGCCCCAGCATTTT.

The V gene is TRBV10-2, the J gene TRBJ1-6; 9 bases align to TRBD1. There are 15 residues in the CDR3. After removal of 6 bases from V and 13 bases from J, the junction contained 13 bases not matched to a gene. CDR1 and CDR2 (germline): WSHSY, SAAADI. CDR3 loop: CASRGSQGAIAPLHF. The CDR3 nucleotides are TGCGCCAGCAGGGGGTCACAGGGGGCGATAGCTCCCCTCCACTTT.

V and J are TRBV5-4 and TRBJ2-3, with D perhaps matching TRBD2 (6 bases). The CDR3 consists of 16 residues. The V gene lost 0 bases and the J gene lost 4 bases, with 15 bases spanning the gap. Germline values: CDR1 SGHNT, CDR2 YYREEE (reference sequence). The DNA of the CDR3 is TGTGCCAGCAGCTTGGGGTACGGGAGAGGATCAGATACGCAGTATTTT. Translated: CASSLGYGRGSDTQYF.

The chain uses TRBV13 and TRBJ2-7; TRBD1 agrees at 7 bases. V shed 2 bases and J 3 bases; nucleotides not matched to a gene: 7. The germline CDR1 and CDR2 sequences are PRHDT and FYEKMQ (reference sequence). This CDR3 region has 15 residues. Written as DNA, the CDR3 is TGTGCCAGCAGCTTAAGGACAGGCTTAAACTACGAGCAGTACTTC. The encoded protein is CASSLRTGLNYEQYF.

The genes are TRBV5-4 and TRBJ2-1; TRBD1 matches at 10 bases. The V gene's germline CDR1 is SGHNT and CDR2 YYREEE (reference sequence). CDR3 size: 16 residues. The junction had 3 bases not matched to a gene; V was cut back by 0 bases and J by 3 bases. The CDR3 protein is CASSLVGQGIYNEQFF. CDR3 bases: TGTGCCAGCAGCTTGGTGGGACAGGGGATCTACAATGAGCAGTTCTTC.

CDR3 sequence: CASSEGGAKTQYF. The CDR3 DNA reads as TGCGCCAGCAGTGAGGGTGGAGCTAAGACCCAGTACTTC. The chain has TRBV10-2 and TRBJ2-5; D is ambiguous. The CDR3 totals 13 residues. Germline CDR1 reads WSHSY; CDR2 reads SAAADI. V dropped 2 bases and J dropped 6 bases, with 10 bases sitting between them.